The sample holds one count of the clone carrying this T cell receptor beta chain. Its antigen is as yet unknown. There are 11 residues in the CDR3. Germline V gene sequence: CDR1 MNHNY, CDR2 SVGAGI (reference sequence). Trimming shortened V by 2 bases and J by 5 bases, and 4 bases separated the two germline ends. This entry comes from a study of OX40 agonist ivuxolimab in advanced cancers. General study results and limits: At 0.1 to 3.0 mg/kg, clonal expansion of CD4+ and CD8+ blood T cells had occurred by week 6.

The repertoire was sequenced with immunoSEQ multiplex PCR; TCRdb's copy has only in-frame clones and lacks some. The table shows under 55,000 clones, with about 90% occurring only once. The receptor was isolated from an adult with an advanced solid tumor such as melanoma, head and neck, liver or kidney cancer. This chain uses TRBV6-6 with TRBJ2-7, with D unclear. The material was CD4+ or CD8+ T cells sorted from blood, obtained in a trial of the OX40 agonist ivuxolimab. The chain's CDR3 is CASSYANEQYF. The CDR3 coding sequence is TGTGCCAGCAGTTACGCAAACGAGCAGTACTTC.